Presented here are 21 T cell receptor beta chains from one specimen sequenced in a study of read filtering for tumor transcriptome and immune sequencing. This library used about 400 ng RNA and molecular barcoded adaptors spanning alpha/delta and beta/gamma chains. MiXCR was run by TCRdb on the reads, yielding one entry per CDR3 protein. Counted here are around 140,000 distinct CDR3 sequences, 13% occurring once; the ten biggest clones make up more than 6.5%. Input material: a population of CD138-negative cells sorted from bone marrow. The receptors here all came from a donor over 35 with multiple myeloma.

The chain employs TRBV6-2 or TRBV6-3 and TRBJ2-1; D remains unclear. Germline loops: CDR1 MNHEY, CDR2 SVGEGT. The germline V and J ends were trimmed by 3 bases and 7 bases, with 22 bases remaining between them. CDR3 length equals 17 residues. The CDR3 DNA is TGTGCCAGCAGTTATTACGATACCGGGCCCCTACGAAATGAGCAGTTCTTC. This sequence encodes CASSYYDTGPLRNEQFF.

There are many counts of this clonotype. The chain carries TRBV30 and TRBJ2-1; D not certain. Germline CDR1 and CDR2: GTSNPN and SVGIG (reference sequence). The CDR3 totals 12 residues. V was shortened by 0 bases and J by 12 bases, with 12 bases between the two germline ends. The CDR3 is CAWSVSGMGQFF. CDR3 nucleotide sequence: TGTGCCTGGAGTGTATCTGGGATGGGGCAGTTCTTC.

This clonotype was seen only a few times. The chain carries TRBV5-5 and TRBJ2-1; D is possibly TRBD2 (6 bases). The CDR3 has 15 amino acids. Germline assignment: CDR1 SGHKS and CDR2 YYEKEE (reference sequence). The V end was cut by 4 bases, the J end by 5 bases, with 16 bases between. As DNA, the CDR3 is TGTGCCAGCAGCGCCGGGACTGGCCTTGACAATGAGCAGTTCTTC. It encodes CASSAGTGLDNEQFF.

This clonotype was counted many times. Germline is not matched at one junction end, which may reflect a read error. V gene TRBV4-3 combines with J gene TRBJ2-1; D perhaps matches TRBD2 (6 bases). The CDR3 is made up of 15 amino acids. CDR1 and CDR2 (germline): LGHNA, YSLEER. In DNA, the CDR3 is TGTGCCAGCAGCCAAGACGGGAGCTCCTACAATGAGCAGTTCTTC. Translating it yields CASSQDGSSYNEQFF.

Ten or more counts support this clonotype. The chain joins TRBV6-5 to TRBJ2-3; D possibly corresponds to TRBD1 (5 bases). This CDR3 is 15 amino acids long. Trimming shortened V by 5 bases and J by 2 bases, and 14 bases separated the two germline ends. Per the germline V gene, CDR1 is MNHEY and CDR2 is SVGAGI. The CDR3 coding sequence is TGTGCCAGCAGTCCTGGACAAGGAATCACAGATACGCAGTATTTT. It is translated as CASSPGQGITDTQYF.

Note on this clonotype: Germline is not matched at one junction end, which may reflect a read error. The CDR3 is CANSLDGNTEAFF. The CDR3 coding sequence is TGTGCCAACAGCCTAGACGGGAACACTGAAGCTTTCTTT. This sequence joins TRBV5-6 and TRBJ1-1; no definite D call. Looked up from germline, CDR1 is SGHDT and CDR2 is YYEEEE. The CDR3 extends over 13 amino acids.

Only a few counts were recorded for this clonotype. The chain is built from TRBV7-9 and TRBJ2-5; tentative D call: TRBD1 (5 bases). The CDR3 has 18 residues. Trimming removed 1 base at V and 5 bases at J, with 23 bases between. The germline gives CDR1 SEHNR, CDR2 FQNEAQ (reference sequence). The CDR3 protein is CASSLVGQGAHFRETQYF. For the CDR3, the DNA is TGTGCCAGCAGCTTAGTAGGCCAAGGGGCCCATTTTCGGGAGACCCAGTACTTC.

Ten or more counts support this clonotype. This rearrangement joins TRBV9 to TRBJ2-5, with D possibly being TRBD1 or TRBD2 (5 bases each). This CDR3 region has 13 residues. V lost 0 bases and J lost 4, with 7 bases in between. Looked up from germline, CDR1 is SGDLS and CDR2 is YYNGEE. The DNA for the CDR3 is TGTGCCAGCAGCGTAGCAGGGACAGAGACCCAGTACTTC. Residues: CASSVAGTETQYF.

The chain combines TRBV6-5 with TRBJ1-1; no clear D. Per germline, CDR1 MNHEY and CDR2 SVGAGI. The CDR3 runs 13 residues. Trimming removed 0 bases at V and 5 bases at J, with 7 bases between. CDR3 in DNA: TGTGCCAGCAGTTACTCAAGGGTTACTGAAGCTTTCTTT. It encodes CASSYSRVTEAFF.

The chain couples TRBV30 to TRBJ2-2, with 7 positions matching TRBD1. CDR3 length: 14 amino acids. After removal of 2 bases from V and 4 bases from J, the junction contained 4 bases not matched to a gene. Germline CDR1 GTSNPN, CDR2 SVGIG (reference sequence). CDR3 DNA sequence: TGTGCCTGGAGTACGGCAGGGGGCACCGGGGAGCTGTTTTTT. Translating gives CAWSTAGGTGELFF.

This clonotype was seen repeatedly, ten times or more. The CDR3 region is CSGGTGGWAFF. DNA of the CDR3: TGCAGCGGAGGGACAGGGGGTTGGGCTTTCTTT. The chain has TRBV29-1 and TRBJ1-1; TRBD1 agrees at 11 bases. Germline V gives CDR1 SQVTM, CDR2 ANQGSEA. The CDR3 sequence is 11 residues long. The V and J ends lost 7 bases and 11 bases, in that order; junction bases with no gene match: 6.

This clonotype was observed many times. This chain uses TRBV7-9 with TRBJ2-1, with D possibly matching TRBD2 (5 bases). V dropped 1 base and J dropped 9 bases, with 10 bases sitting between them. The CDR3 extends over 13 amino acids. Germline lookup yields CDR1 SEHNR and CDR2 FQNEAQ (reference sequence). CDR3 residues: CASSLGSSTEQFF. As DNA, the CDR3 is TGTGCCAGCAGCTTAGGCTCTAGCACTGAGCAGTTCTTC.

Concerning this clonotype itself: A much bigger clone sits one base away, suggesting this may be a read error. Likely a read error: the CDR3 ends without its conserved phenylalanine or tryptophan. This chain uses TRBV29-1 with TRBJ2-7, with unresolved D. Germline CDR1 and CDR2: SQVTM and ANQGSEA. CDR3 length: 12 residues. Trimming cost V 1 base and J 2 bases, with 6 bases left between them. The CDR3 spells CSVEGRAYEQYL. The CDR3 region has the DNA TGCAGCGTTGAAGGGAGAGCCTACGAGCAGTACCTC.

Regarding this clonotype: This may stem from a read error, because a much larger clone lies one nucleotide away. This sequence joins TRBV6-5 and TRBJ1-1, with 7 bases fitting TRBD1. The CDR3 has 13 amino acids. Germline CDR1 and CDR2: MNHEY and SVGAGI. CDR3 nucleotide sequence: TGTGCCAGCAGAGATCAGGGGGTCACTGGAGCTTTCTTT. It yields the protein CASRDQGVTGAFF.

The J gene is TRBJ1-1, the V gene TRBV30; D is ambiguous. V gave up 4 bases and J gave up 1 base, with 16 bases separating them. The germline V gene encodes CDR1 GTSNPN and CDR2 SVGIG (reference sequence). The CDR3 sequence is 15 residues long. The CDR3 nucleotides read TGTGCCTGGAAGGACGACTGGAGGACGAACACTGAAGCTTTCTTT. It specifies CAWKDDWRTNTEAFF.

This clonotype has just a few counts. At one end the junction does not follow the germline gene, possibly because of a read error. The chain employs TRBV29-1 and TRBJ2-5; tentative D call: TRBD2 (6 bases). The length of the CDR3 is 13 residues. From germline, CDR1 is SQVTM and CDR2 ANQGSEA. The CDR3 loop is CSVGGSGAVPALF. In DNA, the CDR3 is TGCAGCGTTGGAGGCTCGGGAGCGGTCCCCGCTTTATTC.

This clonotype has more than one count but fewer than ten. This sequence joins TRBV29-1 and TRBJ2-3; 8 bases fit TRBD2. The CDR3 is made up of 13 amino acids. CDR1 is SQVTM, CDR2 ANQGSEA, per germline. With V trimmed by 8 bases and J by 5 bases, 9 bases remained unmatched. The CDR3 sequence is CSYGGGSEDTQYF. The DNA for the CDR3 is TGCAGCTACGGGGGGGGGTCCGAAGATACGCAGTATTTT.

For this clonotype: A much larger clonotype is one base distant, so this may be a read error. The V call is TRBV11-2, the J call TRBJ2-7, with D unclear. Germline CDR1 SGHAT, CDR2 FQNNGV. CDR3 length equals 14 residues. In DNA form, the CDR3 reads TGTGCCAGCAGCTCGGCGGTACTAAGCTACAAGCAGTACTTC. It codes for CASSSAVLSYKQYF.

There are many counts of this clonotype. The chain carries TRBV7-9 and TRBJ2-1; the match to TRBD2 covers 14 bases. The V gene end was trimmed by 1 base and the J gene end by 12 bases; junction bases not matched to a gene: 20. This CDR3 spans 20 amino acids. CDR1 and CDR2 from the germline V gene are SEHNR and FQNEAQ (reference sequence). CDR3 amino acids: CASSLGDSWTSGRPLWRQFF. The DNA of the CDR3 is TGTGCCAGCAGCTTAGGAGACAGTTGGACTAGCGGGAGGCCCCTTTGGAGGCAGTTCTTC. Using reference TRBV7-9 and TRBJ2-1 for the parts outside the CDR3, the full variable domain is DTGVSQNPRHKITKRGQNVTFRCDPISEHNRLYWYRQTLGQGPEFLTYFQNEAQLEKSRLLSDRFSAERPKGSFSTLEIQRTEQGDSAMYLCASSLGDSWTSGRPLWRQFFGPGTRLTVL.

As regards this clonotype: With a much larger clone just one base away, this may be a read error. The chain has TRBV10-3 and TRBJ1-5; D gene unclear. Germline values: CDR1 ENHRY, CDR2 SYGVKD. The CDR3 is 10 amino acids. With 11 bases removed from V and 8 bases from J, the gap between germline ends came to 10 bases. CDR3 loop: CARRAKPQHF. CDR3 DNA sequence: TGTGCCCGAAGGGCGAAGCCCCAGCATTTT.

As concerns this clonotype: This could be a read error, since a much larger clone is one nucleotide away. V gene TRBV5-1 combines with J gene TRBJ1-1, with D possibly matching TRBD1 (5 bases). CDR3 size: 13 residues. V lost 5 bases to trimming and J lost 0 bases, with 8 bases between them. Germline V gene lookup returns CDR1 SGHRS and CDR2 YFSETQ. CDR3 coding DNA: TGCGCCAGCAGTGGGGGTATGAACACTGAAGCTTTCTTT. It encodes CASSGGMNTEAFF. The whole variable domain, filled in from reference TRBV5-1 and TRBJ1-1, reads KAGVTQTPRYLIKTRGQQVTLSCSPISGHRSVSWYQQTPGQGLQFLFEYFSETQRNKGNFPGRFSGRQFSNSRSEMNVSTLELGDSALYLCASSGGMNTEAFFGQGTRLTVV.